This T cell receptor beta chain was sequenced for a study of cytomegalovirus exposure and HLA in healthy donors (dated by TCRdb to 2016 to 2017). General notes on the study: According to a later analysis, the 120 validation repertoires were produced on the same platform as the 666 repertoires of the first cohort. The study was designed to test whether signatures of past pathogen exposure could be identified by cataloging public T cell receptors. In addition to the first cohort of around 670 subjects, a separate validation cohort of around 110 different subjects was used. The study combined high-throughput TCR immunosequencing, statistical association of individual TCRs with disease status, and machine learning to predict cytomegalovirus infection status. Broader findings and caveats from the paper: Most TCR sequences were observed very rarely across donors, whereas some public TCRs were present in many individuals. The study gave a list of some 150 TCR beta chains associated with cytomegalovirus. Cytomegalovirus status was reported to be diagnosed by the classifier with high specificity and sensitivity in both the original and validation cohorts. Three of the identified cytomegalovirus-associated TCR beta chains were confirmed in vitro to be specific for cytomegalovirus antigens. A later analysis had no HLA typing for the validation cohort, so co-occurrence there was scored across all 110 or so repertoires. The authors suggested that the approach could potentially be extended to other disease states and immunological phenotypes. A later analysis found that TCRs clustered in the first cohort also tended to co-occur in the approximately 120 validation repertoires, with just under 95% of cluster scores above 0.

The CDR3 spans 16 residues, from the cysteine through the phenylalanine. Left in the record is the CDR3 DNA by itself, 48 bases read in frame from the first base. As encoded in the germline V gene, CDR1 is MNHEY while CDR2 is SVGAGI. V is trimmed back by 2 bases and J by 8 bases, and the junction contains 7 bases that no gene match accounts for. To note about this clone: The clone's antigen remains unknown. Base qualities were left out, and no much larger clone turns up one base away.

Donors formed part of the validation cohort, which comprised approximately 130 subjects and was distinct from the first cohort of over 500 subjects. Receptors were amplified or captured by the immunoSEQ multiplex PCR assay. On the study's bioinformatics: To diagnose cytomegalovirus status from the catalog of TCR beta chain sequences, a statistical classification framework was built. Held by TCRdb, this immuneACCESS table contains in-frame sequences only and omits some clones. Under half of the omission traces to an unresolved V gene where checked; the cause of the rest is unknown. The V and J calls and clone size are taken from that table; D and trimming were inferred from the DNA. Present in this sample are 110,000 or so clones, approximately 88% of which were seen just once. The ten most abundant clones make up more than 1.5% of the sample.

The chain is made from TRBV6-5 and TRBJ2-2; 11 central nucleotides agree with TRBD2. Source material: PBMCs. This TCR was recovered from a man between 18 and 35 years old in good health and CMV-seronegative. The CDR3 reads CASSYETSGSNGELFF. The DNA sequence is given as TGTGCCAGCAGTTACGAAACTAGCGGGAGTAATGGGGAGCTGTTTTTT.